Listed below are T cell receptor beta chains from one sample, sequenced in a study of T-cell reconstitution after alpha-beta-depleted transplantation in children. MiXCR, run by TCRdb on the PCR reads, gives a single entry per CDR3 protein. The data contain roughly 170,000 distinct CDR3 sequences, about 6.3% of them singletons. Sequences were derived from PBMCs from the stem cell graft donor, sampled from the stem cell graft. These TCRs come from a human donor who donated a stem cell graft to a child with Wiskott-Aldrich syndrome. The CDR3 runs from the conserved cysteine through the conserved F or W. A D gene is named only where the DNA matches it firmly. Some rows mark clone size as missing; the rest say once, few, many or name a class of expanded clone.

TRBD2	few	15	TRBV3-1	TRBJ2-1	TGTGCCAGCAGCCAACATAGCGGGATTGGCAATGAGCAGTTCTTC	CASSQHSGIGNEQFF
.	many	14	TRBV7-8	TRBJ1-2	TGTGCCAGCAGCTTAGTTGGGGGAGAGTATGGCTACACCTTC	CASSLVGGEYGYTF
.	many	16	TRBV6-2/TRBV6-3	TRBJ2-5	TGTGCCAGCGGGAGTGGACTCCCCTGGGGAGCAGAGACCCAGTACTTC	CASGSGLPWGAETQYF
.	many	14	TRBV7-2	TRBJ1-2	TGTGCCAGCAGCTTCTTGCAGGGTGACTATGGCTACACCTTC	CASSFLQGDYGYTF
.	many	15	TRBV6-1	TRBJ2-1	TGTGCCAGCACCCGGGCAGCGGCCAACTACAATGAGCAGTTCTTC	CASTRAAANYNEQFF
.	once	14	TRBV7-8	TRBJ2-7	TGTGCCAGCAGCTCCCTACCTGAATCCTACGAGCAGTACTTC	CASSSLPESYEQYF
TRBD1	.	15	TRBV28	TRBJ1-5	TGTGCCAGCAGCCCCCCGGGACAGATGTATCAGCCCCAGCATTTT	CASSPPGQMYQPQHF
.	few	13	TRBV30	TRBJ2-3	TGTGCCTGGCGGACTAAGGGGGCAGATACGCAGTATTTT	CAWRTKGADTQYF
.	many	14	TRBV6-5	TRBJ2-7	TGTGCCAGCAGCTATCGGCAGAGCGGCTACGAGCAGTACTTC	CASSYRQSGYEQYF
.	many	15	TRBV5-1	TRBJ2-1	TGCGCCAGCAGCCAAATTCCTAGCTCGAATAATGAGCAGTTCTTC	CASSQIPSSNNEQFF
.	many	15	TRBV29-1	TRBJ1-3	TGCAGCGTTCAGACAGGCTCCAACTCTGGAAACACCATATATTTT	CSVQTGSNSGNTIYF
.	few	13	TRBV7-9	TRBJ1-6	TGTGCCAGCGGCCCGCAGGGGAATTCACCCCTCCACTTT	CASGPQGNSPLHF
.	many	12	TRBV7-9	TRBJ2-7	TGTGCCAGCAGCTTGGTTAGACGCGAGCAGTACTTC	CASSLVRREQYF
.	many	19	TRBV9	TRBJ2-1	TGTGCCAGCAGCGTAGGTCCCGCGGGCTCCTCGAGCTCCTACAATGAGCAGTTCTTC	CASSVGPAGSSSSYNEQFF
TRBD1	.	15	TRBV5-1	TRBJ2-1	TGCGCCAGCACACACTCCAGGGACAGCTGGAATGAGCAGTTCTTC	CASTHSRDSWNEQFF
TRBD2	many	16	TRBV12-3/TRBV12-4	TRBJ2-7	TGTGCCAGCAGTTTAGAGGGGAGCGGGAGCTCCTACGAGCAGTACTTC	CASSLEGSGSSYEQYF
.	many	16	TRBV24-1	TRBJ1-5	TGTGCCACCAGTGGGGGAACTGGGGCAGTCGATCAGCCCCAGCATTTT	CATSGGTGAVDQPQHF
.	once	14	TRBV7-2	TRBJ2-3	TGTGCCAGCAGCTCCCAGGACCCTTTAGATACGCAGTATTTT	CASSSQDPLDTQYF
.	many	13	TRBV20-1	TRBJ2-2	TGCAGTGCCCGGACGCCGAACACCGGGGAGCTGTTTTTT	CSARTPNTGELFF
.	medium-sized	13	TRBV7-8	TRBJ2-2	TGTGCCAGCAGCCAATTTAACACCGGGGAGCTGTTTTTT	CASSQFNTGELFF
.	many	14	TRBV7-9	TRBJ1-3	TGTGCCAGCAGCTTAGCCTCACAGGAAATCGCCATATATTTT	CASSLASQEIAIYF
.	many	16	TRBV7-2	TRBJ2-1	TGTGCCAGCAGCTTAGAGGTTAGCGGACTTTACAATGAGCAGTTCTTC	CASSLEVSGLYNEQFF
.	many	16	TRBV10-3	TRBJ1-1	TGTGCCATCAGCGACCAGATCACGGGGACGAACACTGAAGCTTTCTTT	CAISDQITGTNTEAFF
TRBD2	many	15	TRBV27	TRBJ2-7	TGTGCCAGCAGCCCAAGGACTAGCGGAGGTCGGGAGCAGTACTTC	CASSPRTSGGREQYF
.	many	14	TRBV5-1	TRBJ2-1	TGCGCCAGCAGCTTACCCGGGCAGTACAATGAGCAGTTCTTC	CASSLPGQYNEQFF
.	many	14	TRBV24-1	TRBJ2-1	TGTGCCACCAGTGATCGTGACACTCGGCCAGCTCTAAACTTC	CATSDRDTRPALNF
.	many	13	TRBV10-1	TRBJ2-7	TGCGCCAGCAGTGCGGAGGTTAGCTACGAGCAGTACTTC	CASSAEVSYEQYF
.	many	13	TRBV20-1	TRBJ1-6	TGCAGTATTGGAGAGAGGTATAATTCACCCCTCCACTTT	CSIGERYNSPLHF
.	many	12	TRBV10-3	TRBJ2-2	TGTGCCATCAGCTTGGGCACCGGGGAGCTGTTTTTT	CAISLGTGELFF
TRBD1	many	10	TRBV29-1	TRBJ1-2	TGCAGCGTTCAGGGGGTGGGCTACACCTTC	CSVQGVGYTF
.	many	15	TRBV9	TRBJ2-3	TGTGCCAGCAGCTTTGGGACCCAAAGCACAGATACGCAGTATTTT	CASSFGTQSTDTQYF
.	many	14	TRBV27	TRBJ1-2	TGTGCCAGCAGTCACCGGGACAATAACTATGGCTACACCTTC	CASSHRDNNYGYTF
.	many	16	TRBV5-1	TRBJ2-7	TGCGCCAGCAGCGCCCGGAGGGGGGACAGCTCCTACGAGCAGTACTTC	CASSARRGDSSYEQYF
.	.	13	TRBV21-1	TRBJ2-5	TGTGCCAGCAGCAAGGGGGGAGAGGAGACCCAGTACTTC	CASSKGGEETQYF
.	many	15	TRBV12-3/TRBV12-4	TRBJ1-1	TGTGCCAGCAGTTGGGGCGGAAAATTGAACACTGAAGCTTTCTTT	CASSWGGKLNTEAFF
TRBD2	many	13	TRBV2	TRBJ2-7	TGTGCCAGCGGACTAGCGGGTGTCTACGAGCAGTACTTC	CASGLAGVYEQYF
TRBD1	.	15	TRBV3-1	TRBJ2-7	TGTGCCAGCAGCCAGACAGGGGGCTTTTTCCCCGAGCAGTACTTC	CASSQTGGFFPEQYF
.	many	15	TRBV10-3	TRBJ1-2	TGTGCCATCAGTGACTCGGGACATCCCCTTGATGGCTACACCTTC	CAISDSGHPLDGYTF
.	few	12	TRBV4-3	TRBJ2-5	TGCGCCAGCAGCTCCCAAGTCGGGACCCAGTACTTC	CASSSQVGTQYF
.	many	12	TRBV3-1	TRBJ2-5	TGTGCCAGCAGCCTCCTGGAAGGAAGCCAGTACTTC	CASSLLEGSQYF
.	many	13	TRBV20-1	TRBJ1-5	TGCAGTGCTAGGGGTCCGGTGGATCAGCCCCAGCATTTT	CSARGPVDQPQHF
.	many	12	TRBV25-1	TRBJ1-6	TGTGCCAGCAGTGAGGTTGATTCACCCCTCCACTTT	CASSEVDSPLHF
TRBD1	.	15	TRBV25-1	TRBJ2-1	TGTGCCAGCAGTGAACCCGGGACAGGGCTCAATGAGCAGTTCTTC	CASSEPGTGLNEQFF
.	many	14	TRBV7-9	TRBJ2-5	TGTGCCAGCAGCCCCGGGACGAAACAAGAGACCCAGTACTTC	CASSPGTKQETQYF
TRBD1	many	13	TRBV30	TRBJ2-1	TGTGCCTGGAGTATGGGACAGGGAGTTGAGCAGTTCTTC	CAWSMGQGVEQFF
.	.	15	TRBV7-8	TRBJ1-5	TGTGCCAGCAGCCCTGGGAACAGAGGCAATCAGCCCCAGCATTTT	CASSPGNRGNQPQHF
.	few	13	TRBV6-1	TRBJ1-5	TGTGCCAGCGGTGTCAATCCGAATCAGCCCCAGCATTTT	CASGVNPNQPQHF
TRBD1	few	15	TRBV5-6	TRBJ2-7	TGTGCCAGCAGCTTGCTACAGGGGGGCTCCTACGAGCAGTACTTC	CASSLLQGGSYEQYF
.	few	15	TRBV5-1	TRBJ1-1	TGCGCCAGCAGCGTACCGGGGCAGCTGAACACTGAAGCTTTCTTT	CASSVPGQLNTEAFF
TRBD2	many	16	TRBV9	TRBJ2-2	TGTGCCAGCAGCACGGGGACTAGCGTGAGCACCGGGGAGCTGTTTTTT	CASSTGTSVSTGELFF
.	many	13	TRBV4-3	TRBJ1-1	TGCGCCAGCAGCCAAGGAGACGCAAATCGGGCTTTCTTT	CASSQGDANRAFF
.	many	14	TRBV12-3/TRBV12-4	TRBJ2-7	TGTGCCAGCAGTCCAACGGGACCTTACTACGAGCAGTACTTC	CASSPTGPYYEQYF
.	many	17	TRBV4-1	TRBJ2-2	TGCGCCAGCAGCTCGCGCGTGGAGCGGCTAAACACCGGGGAGCTGTTTTTT	CASSSRVERLNTGELFF